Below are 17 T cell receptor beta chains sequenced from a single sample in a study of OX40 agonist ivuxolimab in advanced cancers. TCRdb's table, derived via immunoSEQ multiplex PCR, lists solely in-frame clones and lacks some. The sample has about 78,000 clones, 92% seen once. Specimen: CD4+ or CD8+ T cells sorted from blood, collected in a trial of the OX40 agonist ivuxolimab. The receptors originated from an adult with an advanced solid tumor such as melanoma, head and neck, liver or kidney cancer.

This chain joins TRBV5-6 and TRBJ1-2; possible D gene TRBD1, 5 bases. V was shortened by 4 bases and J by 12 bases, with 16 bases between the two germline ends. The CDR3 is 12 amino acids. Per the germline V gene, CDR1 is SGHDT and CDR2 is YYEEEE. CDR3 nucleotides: TGTGCCAGCAGCCCTCGGGACGGACCGGACACCTTC. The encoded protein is CASSPRDGPDTF.

CDR3 sequence: CASSGGPGQGNQPQHF. The CDR3 region has the DNA TGTGCCAGCAGCGGGGGACCGGGGCAGGGAAATCAGCCCCAGCATTTT. The chain is built from TRBV5-8 and TRBJ1-5, with D perhaps matching TRBD1 (5 bases). There are 16 residues in the CDR3. Trimming took 4 bases from V and 4 from J, leaving 18 bases between them. Germline-derived CDR1 and CDR2 are SGHTS and YDEGEE.

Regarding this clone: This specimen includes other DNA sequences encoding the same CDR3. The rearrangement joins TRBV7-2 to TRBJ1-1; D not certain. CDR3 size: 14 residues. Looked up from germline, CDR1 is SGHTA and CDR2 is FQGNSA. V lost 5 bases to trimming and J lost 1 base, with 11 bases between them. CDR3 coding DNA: TGTGCCAGCAGCCCGGGTAGGGCGAACACTGAAGCTTTCTTT. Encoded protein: CASSPGRANTEAFF.

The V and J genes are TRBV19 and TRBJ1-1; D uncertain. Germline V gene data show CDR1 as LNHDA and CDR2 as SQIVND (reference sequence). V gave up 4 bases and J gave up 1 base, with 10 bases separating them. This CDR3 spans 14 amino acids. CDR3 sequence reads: CASSNGRRNTEAFF. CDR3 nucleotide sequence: TGTGCCAGTAGTAACGGCAGGCGGAACACTGAAGCTTTCTTT.

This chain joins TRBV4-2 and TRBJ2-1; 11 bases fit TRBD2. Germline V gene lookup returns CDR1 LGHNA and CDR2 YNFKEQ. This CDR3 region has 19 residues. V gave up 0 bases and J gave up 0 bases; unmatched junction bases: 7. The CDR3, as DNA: TGTGCCAGCAGCCAAGATTTTGGGACTAGCGGTCACTCCTACAATGAGCAGTTCTTC. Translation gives CASSQDFGTSGHSYNEQFF.

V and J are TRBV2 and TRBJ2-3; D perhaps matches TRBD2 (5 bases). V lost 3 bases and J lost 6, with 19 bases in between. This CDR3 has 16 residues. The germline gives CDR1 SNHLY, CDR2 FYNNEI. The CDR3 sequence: CASSDLLAVLRDTQYF. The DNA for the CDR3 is TGTGCCAGCAGTGACCTTCTAGCAGTCCTGAGGGATACGCAGTATTTT.

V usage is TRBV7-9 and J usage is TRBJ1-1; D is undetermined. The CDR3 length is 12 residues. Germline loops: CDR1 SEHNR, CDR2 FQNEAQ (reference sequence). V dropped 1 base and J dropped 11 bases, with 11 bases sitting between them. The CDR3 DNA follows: TGTGCCAGCAGCTTAGTGAGGGAACGCGCTTTCTTT. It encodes CASSLVRERAFF.

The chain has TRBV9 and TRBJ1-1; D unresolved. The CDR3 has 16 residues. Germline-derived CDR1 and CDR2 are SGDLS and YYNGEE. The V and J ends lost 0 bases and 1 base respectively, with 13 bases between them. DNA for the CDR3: TGTGCCAGCAGCGTAGCTAGTGTACACCCGAACACTGAAGCTTTCTTT. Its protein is CASSVASVHPNTEAFF.

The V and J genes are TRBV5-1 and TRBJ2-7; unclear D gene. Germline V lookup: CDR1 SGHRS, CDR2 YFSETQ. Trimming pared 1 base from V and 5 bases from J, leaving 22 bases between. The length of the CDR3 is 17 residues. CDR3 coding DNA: TGCGCCAGCAGCTTGCTCTATCGGAGTCAGAATCACGACGAGCAGTACTTC. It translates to CASSLLYRSQNHDEQYF.

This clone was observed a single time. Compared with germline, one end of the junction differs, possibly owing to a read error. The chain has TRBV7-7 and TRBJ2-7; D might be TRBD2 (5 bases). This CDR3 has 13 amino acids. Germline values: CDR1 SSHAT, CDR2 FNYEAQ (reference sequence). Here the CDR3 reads CASSLALERKQYF. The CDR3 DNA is TGTGCTAGCAGCTTAGCGCTGGAGCGGAAGCAGTACTTC.

CDR3 nucleotides: TGTGCCAGCAGGACCGGGACAACCTATGGCTACACCTTC. Residues: CASRTGTTYGYTF. The V gene is TRBV6-1, the J gene TRBJ1-2; a weak D match, TRBD1 (6 bases). With 6 bases removed from V and 4 bases from J, the gap between germline ends came to 12 bases. Germline V CDR1 and CDR2: MNHNS, SASEGT. CDR3 size: 13 residues.

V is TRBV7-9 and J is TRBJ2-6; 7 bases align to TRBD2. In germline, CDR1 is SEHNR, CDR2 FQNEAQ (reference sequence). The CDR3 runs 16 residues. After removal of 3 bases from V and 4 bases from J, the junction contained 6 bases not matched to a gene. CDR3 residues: CASSLGGSAGANVLTF. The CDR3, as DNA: TGTGCCAGCAGCTTGGGCGGGAGTGCAGGGGCCAACGTCCTGACTTTC.

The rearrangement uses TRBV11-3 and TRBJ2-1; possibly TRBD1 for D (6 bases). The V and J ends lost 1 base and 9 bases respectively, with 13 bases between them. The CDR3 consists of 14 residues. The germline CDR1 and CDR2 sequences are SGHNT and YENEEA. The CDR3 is CASSLGTEDTEQFF. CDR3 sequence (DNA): TGTGCCAGCAGCTTAGGGACAGAGGATACTGAGCAGTTCTTC.

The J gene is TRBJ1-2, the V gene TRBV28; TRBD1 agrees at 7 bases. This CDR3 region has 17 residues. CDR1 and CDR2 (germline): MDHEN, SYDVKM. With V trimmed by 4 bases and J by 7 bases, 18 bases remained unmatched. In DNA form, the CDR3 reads TGTGCCAGCAGTTCCGGACAGGTCGCCTTAGGGCGGAGTGGCTACACCTTC. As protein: CASSSGQVALGRSGYTF.

CDR3 nucleotide sequence: TGCAGCGTCATACACCGTGACACTGAAGCTTTCTTT. This sequence encodes CSVIHRDTEAFF. This rearrangement joins TRBV29-1 to TRBJ1-1, with D unclear. In germline, CDR1 is SQVTM, CDR2 ANQGSEA. Deletions cut 6 bases from V and 3 bases from J, with 11 bases between. The CDR3 consists of 12 residues.

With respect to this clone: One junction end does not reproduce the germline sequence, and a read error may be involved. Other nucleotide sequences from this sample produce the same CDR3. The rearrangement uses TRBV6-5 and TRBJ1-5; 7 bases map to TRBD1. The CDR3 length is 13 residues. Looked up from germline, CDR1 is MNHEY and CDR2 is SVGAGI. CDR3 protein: CASRGGSNQPQHF. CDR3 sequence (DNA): TGCGCCAGCAGGGGGGGAAGCAATCAGCCCCAGCATTTT.

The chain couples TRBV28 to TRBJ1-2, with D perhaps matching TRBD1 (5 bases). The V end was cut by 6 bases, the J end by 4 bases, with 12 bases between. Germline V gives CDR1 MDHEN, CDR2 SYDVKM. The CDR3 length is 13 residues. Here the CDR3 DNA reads TGTGCCAGCAGCTCGGGACTGCTCTATGGCTACACCTTC. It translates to CASSSGLLYGYTF.